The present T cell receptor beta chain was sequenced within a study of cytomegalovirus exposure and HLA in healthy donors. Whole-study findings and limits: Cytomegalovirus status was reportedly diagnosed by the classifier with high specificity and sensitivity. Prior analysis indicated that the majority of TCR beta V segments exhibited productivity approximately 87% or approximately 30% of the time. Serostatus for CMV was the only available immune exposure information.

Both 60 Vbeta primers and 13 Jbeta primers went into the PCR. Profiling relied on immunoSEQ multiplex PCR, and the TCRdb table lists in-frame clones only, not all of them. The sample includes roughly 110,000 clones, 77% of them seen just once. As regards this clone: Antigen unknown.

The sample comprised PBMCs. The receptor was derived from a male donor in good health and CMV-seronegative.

The CDR3 nucleotides are TGTGCCTGGAGCACGGGACTCAGTTACACTGAAGCTTTCTTT. The encoded protein is CAWSTGLSYTEAFF. This sequence joins TRBV30 and TRBJ1-1; perhaps TRBD1 as D (5 bases). This CDR3 region has 14 residues. Germline V gives CDR1 GTSNPN, CDR2 SVGIG (reference sequence). The germline V and J ends were trimmed by 3 bases and 3 bases, with 14 bases remaining between them.